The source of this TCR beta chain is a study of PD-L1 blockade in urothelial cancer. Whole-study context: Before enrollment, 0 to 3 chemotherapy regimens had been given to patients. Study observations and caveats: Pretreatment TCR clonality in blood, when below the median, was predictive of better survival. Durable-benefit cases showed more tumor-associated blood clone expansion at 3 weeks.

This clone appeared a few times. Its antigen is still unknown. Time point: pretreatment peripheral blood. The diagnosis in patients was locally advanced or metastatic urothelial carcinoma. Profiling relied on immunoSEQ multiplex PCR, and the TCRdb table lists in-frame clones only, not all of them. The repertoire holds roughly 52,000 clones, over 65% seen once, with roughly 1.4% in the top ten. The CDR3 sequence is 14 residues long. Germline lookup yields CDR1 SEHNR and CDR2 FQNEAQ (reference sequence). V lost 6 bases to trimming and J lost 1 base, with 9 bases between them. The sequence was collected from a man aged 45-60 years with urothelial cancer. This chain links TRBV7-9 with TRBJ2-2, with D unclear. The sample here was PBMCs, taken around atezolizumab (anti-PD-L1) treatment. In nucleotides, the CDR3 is TGTGCCAGCAGTCCTGACAAGAACACCGGGGAGCTGTTTTTT. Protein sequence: CASSPDKNTGELFF.